This TCR beta chain was obtained from a study of shared clonotypes between healthy human individuals. Study observations and caveats: As a rule, naive subsets had a larger estimated richness than memory subsets.

Sequencing was performed with immunoSEQ multiplex PCR; in TCRdb, only in-frame clones are kept and a portion is missing. The profile shows 1.4 million or so clones, approximately 98.5% of them singletons. Concerning this clone itself: Its antigen remains unknown.

Germline assignment: CDR1 MNHEY and CDR2 SMNVEV (reference sequence). There are 16 residues in the CDR3. The junction had 5 bases not matched to a gene; V was cut back by 6 bases and J by 3 bases. The rearrangement links TRBV27 to TRBJ2-1; TRBD2 matches 13 bases. This TCR was recovered from a man aged 25 to 40 in good health. Source material: naive CD4+ T cells sorted from blood. Subset reported: CD45RA+ positively selected. The CDR3 DNA reads as TGTGCCAGCAGCATACGACTAGCGGGAGGCTACAATGAGCAGTTCTTC. Its protein is CASSIRLAGGYNEQFF.